This T cell receptor beta chain derives from a study of beta chain features in type 1 diabetes. The V segment lost 7 bases and the J segment 6 bases; nucleotides outside the gene matches: 8. Germline assignment: CDR1 SGHDT and CDR2 YYEEEE. The CDR3 covers 13 residues. The whole isolated RNA underwent reverse transcription, so sequencing captured expressed TCRB transcripts. The repertoire was sequenced with immunoSEQ multiplex PCR; TCRdb's copy has only in-frame clones and lacks some. The sample has some 240,000 clones; 15% to 20% are singletons. Every sorted population was more than 95% pure. Concerning this clone itself: Its antigen is unidentified.

Study findings and constraints: There were fewer insertions and more deletions at the VDJ junctions of type 1 diabetes patients. The similarity of naive, central memory and Treg TCRB repertoires appeared greater among patients than among healthy donors. TCRB CDR3s from Type 1 diabetes patients were moderately but significantly shorter in all four CD4+ subsets.

The sequenced material came from naive CD4+ T cells from blood. The TCR originated in a man aged 25-40 years with type 1 diabetes. The V and J genes are TRBV5-6 and TRBJ2-7; 9 bases agree with TRBD1. The chain's CDR3 is CASRRDRVVEQYF. CDR3 bases: TGTGCCAGCCGCCGGGACAGGGTAGTCGAGCAGTACTTC.